Sequencing of this T cell receptor (beta chain) was carried out in a study of T-cell memory formation after mild COVID-19. The wider study: Largely donor-specific TCR clusters were found.

On this clonotype itself: Its cognate antigen is unknown.

TCRdb fed the 5' RACE reads into MiXCR, producing one record per CDR3 protein. This table holds around 140,000 distinct CDR3 sequences, about 19% found once. The CDR3 runs 16 residues. Germline V lookup: CDR1 SGHRS, CDR2 YFSETQ. Trimming cost V 2 bases and J 8 bases; bases outside gene matches: 12. Overall study findings and caveats: Prior to infection, memory already included some responding clones, suggesting cross-reactive memory joined. Clones shrinking between day 15 and 85 showed a balanced CD4/CD8 split, and those that grew later tilted toward CD4+. Researchers report contracting CD4+ clones mostly in CM and EM, with CD8+ clones in EMRA.

The sequence was obtained from an adult woman who had mild COVID-19 (a few samples of this study predate the infection). Cell type and time point are not known. The chain is built from TRBV5-1 and TRBJ1-1; 10 bases line up with TRBD1. Sequences were obtained from PBMCs or a T cell subset sorted from them (not recorded which). The CDR3 region is CASSLAPGTGVGEAFF. In nucleotides, the CDR3 is TGCGCCAGCAGCTTAGCCCCCGGGACAGGGGTTGGGGAAGCTTTCTTT.